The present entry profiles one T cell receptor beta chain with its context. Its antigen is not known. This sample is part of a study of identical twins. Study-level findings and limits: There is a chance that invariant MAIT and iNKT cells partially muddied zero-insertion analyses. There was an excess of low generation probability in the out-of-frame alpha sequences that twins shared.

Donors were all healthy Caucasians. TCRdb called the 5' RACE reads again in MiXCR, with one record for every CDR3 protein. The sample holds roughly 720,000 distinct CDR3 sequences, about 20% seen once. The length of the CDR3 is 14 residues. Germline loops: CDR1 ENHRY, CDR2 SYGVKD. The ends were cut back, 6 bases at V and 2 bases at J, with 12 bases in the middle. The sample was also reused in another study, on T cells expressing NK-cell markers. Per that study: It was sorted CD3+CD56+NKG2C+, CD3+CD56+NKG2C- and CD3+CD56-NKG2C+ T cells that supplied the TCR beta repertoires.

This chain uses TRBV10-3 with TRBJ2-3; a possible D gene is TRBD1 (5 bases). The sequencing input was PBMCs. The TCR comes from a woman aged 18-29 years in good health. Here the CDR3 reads CAISEDSSTDTQYF. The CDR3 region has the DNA TGTGCCATCAGCGAAGACAGCTCCACAGATACGCAGTATTTT.